This T cell receptor beta chain was obtained from a study of blood T cell repertoires in COVID-19. About the research overall: Some COVID-19 samples were acute and others convalescent; all came from the United States, Italy and Spain. The cDNA or gDNA used as material had been derived from T cells, B-cell-depleted T cells, or PBMCs.

In the original processing: Amplification from reference gene primers served as the basis for estimated nucleated cell counts. Some clones are missing from TCRdb's copy, which holds only in-frame ones; the method was immunoSEQ multiplex PCR. The V and J calls and clone size were taken over from that table, and D and trimming were inferred from the DNA. The data contain around 200,000 clones, around 87% of them singletons. The V end lost 5 bases, the J end lost 4 bases, and 17 bases lay between the germline ends. Germline V gene lookup returns CDR1 SGHVS and CDR2 FQNEAQ. There are 15 residues in the CDR3.

The sequenced sample consisted of peripheral blood. The sequence was obtained from a woman under 30 who had recovered from COVID-19. The genes are TRBV7-8 and TRBJ2-5, with D possibly being TRBD2 (5 bases). The CDR3 loop reads CASSLLSGGRETQYF. CDR3 bases: TGTGCCAGCAGCCTCTTATCAGGAGGTAGAGAGACCCAGTACTTC.